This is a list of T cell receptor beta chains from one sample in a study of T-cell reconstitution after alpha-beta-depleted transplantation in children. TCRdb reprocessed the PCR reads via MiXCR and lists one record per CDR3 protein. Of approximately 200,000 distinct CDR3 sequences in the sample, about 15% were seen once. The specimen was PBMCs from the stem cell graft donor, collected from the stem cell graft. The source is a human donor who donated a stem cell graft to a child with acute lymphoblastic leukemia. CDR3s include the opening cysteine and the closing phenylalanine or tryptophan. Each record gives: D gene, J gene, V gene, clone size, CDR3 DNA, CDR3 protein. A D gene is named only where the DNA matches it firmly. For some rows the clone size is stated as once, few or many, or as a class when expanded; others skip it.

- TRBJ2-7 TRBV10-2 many TGCGCCAGCAGTGAGTTGTTTTCCTCCTACGAGCAGTACTTC CASSELFSSYEQYF
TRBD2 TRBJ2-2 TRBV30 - TGTGCCTGGAGCCCAAATAAGAGCGGGAGGGCCACCGGGGAGCTGTTTTTT CAWSPNKSGRATGELFF
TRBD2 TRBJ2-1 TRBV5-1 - TGCGCCAGCTGGCTTGGGCTAGCGGATAATGAGCAGTTCTTC CASWLGLADNEQFF
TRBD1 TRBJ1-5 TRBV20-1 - TGCAGTGCTAGAGATCAGACAGGGGAGATGGATCAGCCCCAGCATTTT CSARDQTGEMDQPQHF
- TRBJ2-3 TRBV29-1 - TGCAGCGCTAGCCCGAGACAACTCAAGAGCACAGATACGCAGTATTTT CSASPRQLKSTDTQYF
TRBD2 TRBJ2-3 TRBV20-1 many TGCAGTGCCCCGGGGGGGCGGGCAGATACGCAGTATTTT CSAPGGRADTQYF
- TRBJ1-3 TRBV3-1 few TGTGCCAGCAGCCAAGAACTCAGGGGAACCATATATTTT CASSQELRGTIYF
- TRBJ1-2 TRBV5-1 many TGCGCCAGCAGCTTGAGCACAGAGACATCTAACTATGGCTACACCTTC CASSLSTETSNYGYTF
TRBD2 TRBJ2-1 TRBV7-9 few TGTGCCAGCAGCTCCCCGGGACTAGAGCAGTTCTTC CASSSPGLEQFF
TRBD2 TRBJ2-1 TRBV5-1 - TGCGCCAGCAGCTCGGGGACTAGCGGGGGGGCCTACAATGAGCAGTTCTTC CASSSGTSGGAYNEQFF
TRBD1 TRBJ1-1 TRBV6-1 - TGTGCCAGCACCCAGGGGGGCTGGACTGAAGCTTTCTTT CASTQGGWTEAFF
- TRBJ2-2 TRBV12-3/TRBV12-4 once TGTGCCTTTTTGGGGATGGCCGGGGAGCTGTTTTTT CAFLGMAGELFF
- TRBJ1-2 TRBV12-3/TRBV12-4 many TGTGCCAGCAGTTTAGTCCGGGGGAGAGCTAACTATGGCTACACCTTC CASSLVRGRANYGYTF
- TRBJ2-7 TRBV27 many TGTGCCAGCAGACATACCCTAGGATCCGAGCAGTACTTC CASRHTLGSEQYF
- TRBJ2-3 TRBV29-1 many TGCAGCGTTGATAGCAGCACAGATACGCAGTATTTT CSVDSSTDTQYF
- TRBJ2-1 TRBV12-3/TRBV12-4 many TGTGCCAGCAGTTTAATAGGGTCAACCTACAATGAGCAGTTCTTC CASSLIGSTYNEQFF
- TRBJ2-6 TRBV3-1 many TGTGCCAGCAGCCTCCATGATTTACACTCTGGGGCCAACGTCCTGACTTTC CASSLHDLHSGANVLTF
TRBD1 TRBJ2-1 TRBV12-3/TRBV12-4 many TGTGCCAGCAGTTTCCGACAGGGGTCCTACAATGAGCAGTTCTTC CASSFRQGSYNEQFF
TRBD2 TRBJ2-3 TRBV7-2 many TGTGCCAGCAGCGCCGGTCTTTTGACTAGCGGGGGAGATACGCAGTATTTT CASSAGLLTSGGDTQYF
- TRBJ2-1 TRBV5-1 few TGCGCCAGCAGCACCGGACGCTATGAGCAGTTCTTC CASSTGRYEQFF
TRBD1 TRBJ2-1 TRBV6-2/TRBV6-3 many TGTGCCAGCAGTTACGCACAGGGGGGGCAGTTCTTC CASSYAQGGQFF
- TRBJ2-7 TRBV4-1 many TGCGCCAGCAGCCAAGGTGTAGCGGAGTCCTACGAGCAGTACTTC CASSQGVAESYEQYF
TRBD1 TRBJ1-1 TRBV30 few TGTGCCTGGTCTCAGGGGGCGGCTGAAGCTTTCTTT CAWSQGAAEAFF
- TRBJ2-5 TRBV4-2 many TGTGCCAGCAGCCAAGTTCTGGCGGTCCAAGAGACCCAGTACTTC CASSQVLAVQETQYF
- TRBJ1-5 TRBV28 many TGTGCCAGCAGAACCCAGGGCAATCAGCCCCAGCATTTT CASRTQGNQPQHF
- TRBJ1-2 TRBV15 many TGTGCCACCAGCAGAGATTACCCAGGGGATGGCTACACCTTC CATSRDYPGDGYTF
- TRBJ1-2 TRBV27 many TGTGCCAGCAGTTGGGGGCAGGAGACACTGAGGTGGAGCTACACCTTC CASSWGQETLRWSYTF